This is a list of T cell receptor beta chains from one sample in a study of T cell responses to AZD1222 COVID-19 vaccine. The table came from immunoSEQ multiplex PCR; TCRdb's copy has only in-frame clones and leaves some out. The table has around 75,000 clones, 80% to 90% seen once. The sequencing here drew on peripheral blood, taken on day 0 of AZD1222 vaccination. All receptors come from an adult in good health. Both conserved end residues are part of each CDR3. The D gene is left open where the match is weak. Part of the rows lack a size; the others show once, few, many or a class for expanded clones.

d_gene,abundance,v_gene,j_gene,CDR3aa,CDR3nt
-,-,TRBV9,TRBJ2-1,CASSVGGNEYNEQFF,TGTGCCAGCAGCGTAGGCGGGAATGAGTACAATGAGCAGTTCTTC
-,-,TRBV28,TRBJ1-4,CASSLRGFLNEKLFF,TGTGCCAGCAGTTTACGTGGGTTTCTTAATGAAAAACTGTTTTTT
TRBD1,-,TRBV28,TRBJ1-2,CASSLFSGQGDGYTF,TGTGCCAGCAGTTTATTTTCGGGACAGGGGGATGGCTACACCTTC
-,-,TRBV5-1,TRBJ1-6,CASSFGGGDSPLHF,TGCGCCAGCAGCTTTGGGGGAGGGGATTCACCCCTCCACTTT
-,-,TRBV28,TRBJ1-5,CASSNTGYSNQPQHF,TGTGCCAGCAGTAATACAGGCTATAGCAATCAGCCCCAGCATTTT
TRBD1,-,TRBV18,TRBJ2-7,CASSPSYGTGNEQYF,TGTGCCAGCTCACCATCTTACGGGACAGGGAACGAGCAGTACTTC
TRBD1,-,TRBV19,TRBJ2-7,CASSIMGQGSGEQYF,TGTGCCAGTAGTATAATGGGACAGGGATCGGGTGAGCAGTACTTC
-,-,TRBV20-1,TRBJ1-4,CSASRETEKLFF,TGCAGTGCTAGTAGGGAAACGGAAAAACTGTTTTTT
-,-,TRBV12-3/TRBV12-4,TRBJ1-1,CASSLIRREAFF,TGTGCCAGCAGTTTAATTAGGAGGGAAGCTTTCTTT
-,-,TRBV4-3,TRBJ1-5,CASSQEDGQPQHF,TGCGCCAGCAGCCAAGAGGACGGACAGCCCCAGCATTTT
-,-,TRBV6-2/TRBV6-3,TRBJ1-4,CASSPTGSNEKLFF,TGTGCCAGCAGTCCAACAGGGTCAAATGAAAAACTGTTTTTT
TRBD1,-,TRBV19,TRBJ1-2,CASSITRTGGHGYTF,TGTGCCAGTAGTATAACAAGGACAGGGGGCCATGGCTACACCTTC
-,-,TRBV6-2/TRBV6-3,TRBJ1-3,CASSPTGSFAGNTIYF,TGTGCCAGCAGCCCTACAGGGTCGTTTGCTGGAAACACCATATATTTT
-,-,TRBV3-1/TRBV3-2,TRBJ2-7,CASSQGGAGYEQYF,TGTGCCAGCAGCCAAGGGGGGGCCGGCTACGAGCAGTACTTC
-,-,TRBV15,TRBJ1-4,CATSISRGRGEANEKLFF,TGTGCCACCAGCATCTCGAGGGGCAGGGGTGAGGCTAATGAAAAACTGTTTTTT
TRBD1,-,TRBV3-1/TRBV3-2,TRBJ2-2,CASSQVQGANTGELFF,TGTGCCAGCAGCCAAGTGCAGGGGGCGAACACCGGGGAGCTGTTTTTT
-,-,TRBV19,TRBJ1-6,CARPGLGLTPLHF,TGTGCCAGACCGGGCCTTGGGTTGACACCCCTCCACTTT
-,-,TRBV9,TRBJ2-3,CASSEGSTDTQYF,TGTGCCAGCAGCGAGGGGTCAACAGATACGCAGTATTTT
-,once,TRBV9,TRBJ1-3,CASSEDTGAGNTIYF,TGTGCCAGCAGCGAGGACACAGGCGCCGGAAACACCATATATTTT
-,-,TRBV7-3,TRBJ1-5,CASSLTLGGPQHF,TGTGCCAGCAGCTTAACCCTTGGGGGGCCCCAGCATTTT
-,-,TRBV9,TRBJ2-5,CASSRRQETQYF,TGTGCCAGCAGCAGAAGGCAAGAGACCCAGTACTTC
-,once,TRBV5-6,TRBJ2-1,CASSAFGRDNEQFF,TGTGCCAGCAGCGCCTTTGGGCGAGACAATGAGCAGTTCTTC
-,-,TRBV6-5,TRBJ1-1,CASSYSRGGTEAFF,TGTGCCAGCAGTTATTCGCGAGGGGGAACTGAAGCTTTCTTT
-,-,TRBV12-3/TRBV12-4,TRBJ2-7,CASSFMGTDEQYF,TGTGCCAGCAGTTTTATGGGGACTGACGAGCAGTACTTC
TRBD1,-,TRBV10-3,TRBJ1-5,CAISETRQGAYQPQHF,TGTGCCATCAGTGAGACCCGACAGGGGGCCTATCAGCCCCAGCATTTT
-,once,TRBV4-2,TRBJ2-2,CASSRAVVGGNTGELFF,TGTGCCAGCAGCCGGGCAGTTGTCGGGGGCAACACCGGGGAGCTGTTTTTT
-,-,TRBV19,TRBJ2-3,CASTETGGTQYF,TGTGCCAGTACCGAGACCGGGGGTACGCAGTATTTT
-,once,TRBV5-6,TRBJ2-5,CASSSTTGNQETQYF,TGTGCCAGCAGCTCAACCACAGGGAACCAAGAGACCCAGTACTTC
-,-,TRBV10-3,TRBJ1-2,CAISDRQEPNYGYTF,TGTGCCATCAGTGATCGACAGGAACCTAACTATGGCTACACCTTC
-,-,TRBV2,TRBJ1-1,CASKGDITNTEAFF,TGTGCCAGCAAGGGGGACATAACGAACACTGAAGCTTTCTTT
-,once,TRBV4-2,TRBJ1-2,CASSQDLRGGGLYTF,TGTGCCAGCAGCCAAGATCTTCGGGGAGGAGGTCTCTACACCTTC
-,-,TRBV7-9,TRBJ1-5,CASSLFGGVGQPQHF,TGTGCCAGCAGCTTATTCGGGGGCGTGGGTCAGCCCCAGCATTTT
-,few,TRBV7-9,TRBJ2-3,CASRRPLTDTQYF,TGTGCCAGCAGGCGTCCTCTCACAGATACGCAGTATTTT
-,-,TRBV7-7,TRBJ1-5,CASSHRTEYSNQPQHF,TGTGCTAGCAGCCACCGGACAGAGTATAGCAATCAGCCCCAGCATTTT
-,-,TRBV7-2,TRBJ1-5,CASSFGSLQPQHF,TGTGCCAGCAGCTTCGGGTCCCTGCAGCCCCAGCATTTT
-,-,TRBV15,TRBJ2-2,CATSQKTGIGPGELFF,TGTGCCACCAGCCAAAAGACGGGGATCGGACCCGGGGAGCTGTTTTTT
-,-,TRBV19,TRBJ1-1,CASSIDSWAEAFF,TGTGCCAGTAGTATAGATTCGTGGGCGGAGGCTTTCTTT
-,-,TRBV28,TRBJ1-6,CASSLWGGLYNSPLHF,TGTGCCAGCAGTTTATGGGGGGGCCTTTATAATTCACCCCTCCACTTT
TRBD1,-,TRBV7-3,TRBJ1-1,CASSPLGTGNKNTEAFF,TGTGCCAGCAGCCCCCTGGGGACAGGGAATAAGAACACTGAAGCTTTCTTT
-,-,TRBV27,TRBJ1-2,CASSSYGPYGYTF,TGTGCCAGCAGTTCCTACGGCCCTTATGGCTACACCTTC
-,-,TRBV3-1/TRBV3-2,TRBJ1-6,CASSSRPDITLNSPLHF,TGTGCCAGCAGCTCCCGACCCGACATAACACTTAATTCACCCCTCCACTTT
-,-,TRBV6-6,TRBJ2-7,CASSYGGRGGYEQYF,TGTGCCAGCAGTTACGGCGGCAGAGGGGGTTACGAGCAGTACTTC
TRBD1,-,TRBV5-6,TRBJ1-3,CASSPTGFRSGNTIYF,TGTGCCAGCAGCCCGACAGGGTTTCGCTCTGGAAACACCATATATTTT
-,-,TRBV7-6,TRBJ1-1,CASIEWTEAFF,TGTGCCAGCATCGAATGGACTGAAGCTTTCTTT
-,-,TRBV5-1,TRBJ2-3,CASSLAPLGDTQYF,TGCGCCAGCAGCTTGGCTCCCCTGGGCGATACGCAGTATTTT
-,-,TRBV28,TRBJ1-6,CASTLWQLGSPLHF,TGTGCCAGCACCTTGTGGCAACTGGGATCACCCCTCCACTTT
-,-,TRBV6-5,TRBJ1-5,CASASLRDQPQHF,TGTGCCAGCGCGAGTTTACGCGATCAGCCCCAGCATTTT
TRBD1,-,TRBV18,TRBJ1-3,CASSPGTGAGNTIYF,TGTGCCAGCTCACCCGGGACAGGGGCTGGAAACACCATATATTTT
-,few,TRBV2,TRBJ2-2,CASLKTANTGELFF,TGTGCCAGCCTGAAGACAGCGAACACCGGGGAGCTGTTTTTT
-,-,TRBV13,TRBJ2-6,CASSLRREAGANVLTF,TGTGCCAGCAGCCTCCGCCGTGAGGCTGGGGCCAACGTCCTGACTTTC
-,-,TRBV5-1,TRBJ2-4,CASSLAGGTWDIQYF,TGCGCCAGCAGCTTGGCCGGGGGTACGTGGGACATTCAGTACTTC
TRBD2,few,TRBV27,TRBJ2-7,CASSSNSGGKQYF,TGTGCCAGCAGTTCCAATAGCGGGGGGAAGCAGTACTTC
-,-,TRBV7-2,TRBJ1-4,CASSLDPGGATNEKLFF,TGTGCCAGCAGCTTAGACCCGGGGGGGGCAACTAATGAAAAACTGTTTTTT
-,-,TRBV6-5,TRBJ2-2,CASSYLGAYTGELFF,TGTGCCAGCAGTTACTTGGGGGCGTACACCGGGGAGCTGTTTTTT
-,-,TRBV19,TRBJ1-4,CASSPPSTNEKLFF,TGTGCCAGTAGTCCTCCTTCAACTAATGAAAAACTGTTTTTT
TRBD1,-,TRBV4-1,TRBJ1-6,CASSRGQGGYNSPLHF,TGCGCCAGCAGCAGAGGACAGGGGGGGTATAATTCACCCCTCCACTTT
-,-,TRBV27,TRBJ1-1,CASSLLRETEAFF,TGTGCCAGCAGTTTACTCAGGGAGACTGAAGCTTTCTTT
-,-,TRBV5-6,TRBJ1-1,CASSPVGQQNTEAFF,TGTGCCAGCAGCCCGGTAGGGCAGCAGAACACTGAAGCTTTCTTT